This TCR beta chain was captured in a study of blood T cell repertoires in COVID-19. Looking at the study overall: Samples taken during acute and convalescent COVID-19 were collected in the United States, Italy and Spain.

The CDR3 length is 14 residues. The V gene lost 4 bases and the J gene lost 1 base, with 10 bases spanning the gap. The germline CDR1 and CDR2 sequences are KGHDR and SFDVKD. Original data processing: Cell counts per sample came from amplifying reference gene primers. Assay used: immunoSEQ multiplex PCR; TCRdb lists only in-frame clones, some missing. V and J calls and clone size come straight from that table; D and trimming were deduced from the DNA. The sample holds about 200,000 clones, 80% to 90% seen once. Sequencing was performed on peripheral blood. The J gene is TRBJ2-7, the V gene TRBV24-1; maybe TRBD2 (6 bases). The receptor's source is a woman in her fifties or sixties with active or convalescent COVID-19. DNA of the CDR3: TGTGCCACCAGTGACCCCGGGAGTTCCTACGAGCAGTACTTC. Protein product: CATSDPGSSYEQYF.